A single sample is the source of the 27 T cell receptor beta chains below, sequenced in a study of blood T cells in healthy people across ages. The authors ran a second PCR of about 6 to 12 cycles using a sample-barcoded 5' primer and a J-beta primer mix. Each CDR3 protein is one row after TCRdb ran MiXCR on the 5' RACE reads. Among 700,000 or so distinct CDR3 sequences listed, about a fifth were seen once. Input material: blood. Receptors were obtained from a man aged 65 to 79 in good health.

The V and J genes are TRBV29-1 and TRBJ1-3, with no clear D. The CDR3 loop spans 11 amino acids. V lost 5 bases, J lost 3 bases, and 5 bases lay in between. Germline-derived CDR1 and CDR2 are SQVTM and ANQGSEA. Written as DNA, the CDR3 is TGCAGCGTTCTCAGTGGAAACACCATATATTTT. The encoded protein is CSVLSGNTIYF.

This chain links TRBV5-1 with TRBJ2-5, with D perhaps TRBD1 (5 bases). The V end lost 3 bases, the J end lost 5 bases, and 14 bases lay between the germline ends. This CDR3 contains 14 residues. From germline, CDR1 is SGHRS and CDR2 YFSETQ. CDR3 amino acids: CASSSMWGRETQYF. CDR3 in DNA: TGCGCCAGCAGCTCAATGTGGGGCCGTGAGACCCAGTACTTC.

This clonotype was observed a few times. The chain couples TRBV12-3 or TRBV12-4 to TRBJ2-3, with 8 bases that match TRBD2. This CDR3 region has 15 residues. The J segment lost 6 bases and the V segment lost 3 bases, leaving 8 bases of the junction unmatched. The chain's CDR3 is CASSFSGTSIDTQYF. As DNA, the CDR3 is TGTGCCAGCAGTTTTTCGGGGACTAGTATTGATACGCAGTATTTT.

In nucleotides, the CDR3 is TGTGCCAGCAAGGACACCCAGAACACCGGGGAGCTGTTTTTT. Translated: CASKDTQNTGELFF. V usage is TRBV2 and J usage is TRBJ2-2; TRBD1 might be the D (5 bases). The germline V gene encodes CDR1 SNHLY and CDR2 FYNNEI. Trimming cost V 7 bases and J 1 base, with 10 bases left between them. The CDR3 spans 14 residues.

This clonotype has more than one count but fewer than ten. This chain links TRBV7-2 with TRBJ1-2; D perhaps matches TRBD1 (6 bases). V dropped 1 base and J dropped 5 bases, with 11 bases sitting between them. The CDR3 is 14 residues long. CDR1 and CDR2 from the germline V gene are SGHTA and FQGNSA. The CDR3 protein is CASSLGGAAYGYTF. The DNA of the CDR3 is TGTGCCAGCAGCTTAGGGGGGGCGGCTTATGGCTACACCTTC.

The chain uses TRBV7-2 and TRBJ1-5; a weak D match, TRBD1 (6 bases). CDR3 length: 15 residues. Germline V gene sequence: CDR1 SGHTA, CDR2 FQGNSA. The V end was cut by 5 bases, the J end by 6 bases, with 17 bases between. In DNA form, the CDR3 reads TGTGCCAGCAGCAAATTAGCAGGGGTAGGTCAGCCCCAGCATTTT. Protein product: CASSKLAGVGQPQHF.

A few counts support this clonotype. The chain carries TRBV7-2 and TRBJ2-7; the match to TRBD1 covers 7 bases. Trimming took 5 bases from V and 0 from J; bases not matched to a gene: 7. The CDR3 is 15 residues long. The germline V gene encodes CDR1 SGHTA and CDR2 FQGNSA. In nucleotides, the CDR3 is TGTGCCAGCAGCCAGAGGACAGGCTTCTCCTACGAGCAGTACGTC. Its translation is CASSQRTGFSYEQYV.

This clonotype was observed a handful of times. This sequence joins TRBV6-5 and TRBJ1-6; D unclear. The CDR3 covers 13 residues. The V gene's germline CDR1 is MNHEY and CDR2 SVGAGI. The V gene lost 0 bases and the J gene lost 10 bases, with 7 bases spanning the gap. CDR3 sequence: CASSYSIRSPLHF. CDR3 nucleotides: TGTGCCAGCAGTTACTCGATACGGTCACCCCTCCACTTT.

This clonotype was recorded a few times. V usage is TRBV28 and J usage is TRBJ1-1; perhaps TRBD1 as D (5 bases). Between the trimmed V and J ends, which lost 7 bases and 1 base, there was a span of 7 bases. Germline assignment: CDR1 MDHEN and CDR2 SYDVKM. This CDR3 spans 12 amino acids. CDR3 nucleotide sequence: TGTGCCAGCAATGACAGGAACACTGAAGCTTTCTTT. It codes for CASNDRNTEAFF. The variable domain in full, completed from reference TRBV28 and TRBJ1-1, reads DVKVTQSSRYLVKRTGEKVFLECVQDMDHENMFWYRQDPGLGLRLIYFSYDVKMKEKGDIPEGYSVSREKKERFSLILESASTNQTSMYLCASNDRNTEAFFGQGTRLTVV.

This clonotype was observed a few times. The gene calls are TRBV20-1 and TRBJ2-3, with 8 bases fitting TRBD2. The CDR3 extends over 15 amino acids. The germline CDR1 and CDR2 sequences are DFQATT and SNEGSKA (reference sequence). The trim removed 1 base at V and 5 bases at J, leaving 8 bases unmatched. The CDR3 region has the DNA TGCAGTGCTAGAGCCAGCGGGGGTTTCGGAGATACGCAGTATTTT. Translating it yields CSARASGGFGDTQYF.

The gene calls are TRBV20-1 and TRBJ2-3, with 9 bases identical to TRBD1. The ends lost 1 base at V and 8 bases at J; junction bases unmatched: 4. In germline, CDR1 is DFQATT, CDR2 SNEGSKA (reference sequence). This CDR3 is 13 amino acids long. CDR3 loop: CSARADRGPTQYF. The CDR3 coding sequence is TGCAGTGCTAGAGCGGACAGGGGTCCTACGCAGTATTTT.

A few counts support this clonotype. The V and J genes are TRBV6-5 and TRBJ1-3; D is uncertain. Germline assignment: CDR1 MNHEY and CDR2 SVGAGI. The germline V and J ends were trimmed by 2 bases and 0 bases, with 5 bases remaining between them. The CDR3 spans 14 residues. As DNA, the CDR3 is TGTGCCAGCAGTTACGAGGTCTCTGGAAACACCATATATTTT. Its protein product is CASSYEVSGNTIYF.

This clonotype showed up just a few times. This chain links TRBV7-9 with TRBJ2-3, with TRBD2 matching 9 bases. Germline V gene data show CDR1 as SEHNR and CDR2 as FQNEAQ (reference sequence). The trim removed 4 bases at V and 4 bases at J, leaving 9 bases unmatched. CDR3 size: 16 residues. CDR3 DNA: TGTGCCAGCAGCTCCCTGGCTAGCGGGGCCGCAGATACGCAGTATTTT. Translation: CASSSLASGAADTQYF.

This sequence joins TRBV5-1 and TRBJ2-1; 9 bases are shared with TRBD2. Per germline, CDR1 SGHRS and CDR2 YFSETQ. CDR3 length: 16 amino acids. V was pared by 6 bases and J by 8 bases, with 15 bases of the junction left unmatched. The CDR3: CASKSGGRAGTDEQFF. The CDR3 DNA follows: TGCGCCAGCAAGTCAGGCGGGAGGGCCGGAACGGATGAGCAGTTCTTC.

This clonotype was detected a few times. The genes are TRBV11-2 and TRBJ2-3; 10 nucleotides align to TRBD2. J gave up 1 base and V 4 bases, and 8 bases lay outside the gene matches. CDR3 length: 17 residues. Germline CDR1 is SGHAT and CDR2 is FQNNGV. The CDR3 loop reads CASSYRTSGGGTDTQYF. The CDR3 coding sequence is TGTGCCAGCAGCTATCGGACTAGCGGAGGGGGCACAGATACGCAGTATTTT.

The J gene is TRBJ1-1, the V gene TRBV3-1; D may be TRBD1 (5 bases). Trimming took 3 bases from V and 8 from J, leaving 19 bases between them. Germline CDR1 reads LGHDT; CDR2 reads YNNKEL (reference sequence). The CDR3 runs to 15 residues. The CDR3 region has the DNA TGTGCCAGCAGCCACCTACCCCCGGGACTTTCCGAAGCTTTCTTT. This sequence encodes CASSHLPPGLSEAFF.

This clonotype was seen many times. The CDR3 spells CASSGLETQYF. CDR3 nucleotides: TGTGCCAGCAGCGGTCTGGAGACCCAGTACTTC. The chain employs TRBV3-1 and TRBJ2-5; D is unclear. The CDR3 length is 11 residues. Germline V gives CDR1 LGHDT, CDR2 YNNKEL (reference sequence). Trimming took 5 bases from V and 5 from J, leaving 6 bases between them.

The rearrangement joins TRBV20-1 to TRBJ2-1; 10 positions match TRBD2. From germline, CDR1 is DFQATT and CDR2 SNEGSKA (reference sequence). J was trimmed by 4 bases and V by 4 bases; bases with no gene match: 7. CDR3 size: 15 residues. CDR3 residues: CSATSPGLAYNEQFF. CDR3 sequence (DNA): TGCAGTGCTACCAGTCCGGGACTAGCGTACAATGAGCAGTTCTTC.

With regard to this clonotype: A clone one base away is much larger, so this may be a read error. The chain joins TRBV7-2 to TRBJ2-3; D gene ambiguous. V shed 1 base and J shed 2 bases, with 4 bases lying between them. The CDR3 consists of 13 residues. Germline CDR1 and CDR2: SGHTA and FQGNSA. This CDR3 is CASSLENTDTQYF. For the CDR3, the DNA is TGTGCCAGCAGCTTAGAGAACACAGATACGCAGTATTTT.

This clonotype showed up just a few times. The chain joins TRBV20-1 to TRBJ2-5; perhaps TRBD2 as D (6 bases). The DNA end is a closer match to TRBJ2-1, so the J assignment may be wrong. CDR1 and CDR2 from the germline V gene are DFQATT and SNEGSKA (reference sequence). The CDR3 spans 14 residues. CDR3 bases: TGCAGTGCTAGTGGACTATCCGAGAGGGATGAGCAGTTCTTC. Protein sequence: CSASGLSERDEQFF.

The V and J genes are TRBV7-3 and TRBJ2-5; D remains unclear. The J call may be mistaken, given a closer DNA end match to TRBJ2-1. Germline V lookup: CDR1 SGHTA, CDR2 FQGTGA. The CDR3 length is 13 residues. CDR3 in amino acids: CASSLFRRNEQFF. CDR3 nucleotide sequence: TGTGCCAGCAGCTTATTCCGCCGGAATGAGCAGTTCTTC.

Regarding this clonotype: Because it lacks the conserved phenylalanine or tryptophan at the end, this CDR3 is likely a read error. The CDR3 loop reads CASTRRGTGNSPLHS. The DNA for the CDR3 is TGTGCCAGCACTAGAAGGGGGACAGGCAATTCACCCCTCCACTCT. The chain combines TRBV12-3 or TRBV12-4 with TRBJ1-6, with 8 nucleotides matching TRBD1. V trimming: 7 bases; J trimming: 7 bases; junction bases outside the gene matches: 9. This CDR3 region has 15 residues.

This clonotype occurred many times. The chain uses TRBV12-3 or TRBV12-4 and TRBJ2-3, with 8 bases matching TRBD2. V lost 2 bases, J lost 5 bases, and 6 bases stayed unmatched. The CDR3 spans 15 residues. The CDR3 coding sequence is TGTGCCAGCAGTTTACGTCGGGGGGGTGGAGATACGCAGTATTTT. Protein: CASSLRRGGGDTQYF.

The chain joins TRBV18 to TRBJ1-2, with D unclear. This CDR3 is built from 13 residues. V was clipped by 5 bases and J by 3 bases, with 10 bases between them. The germline V gene encodes CDR1 KGHSH and CDR2 LQKENI. The CDR3 sequence: CASSERLDYGYTF. The DNA of the CDR3 is TGTGCCAGCTCAGAAAGGTTGGACTATGGCTACACCTTC.

This clonotype was picked up many times. The chain employs TRBV7-2 and TRBJ2-1, with D possibly called TRBD1 or TRBD2 (5 bases each). CDR1 is SGHTA and CDR2 is FQGNSA in the germline V gene. Trimming shortened V by 2 bases and J by 3 bases, and 17 bases separated the two germline ends. The CDR3 length is 17 residues. The CDR3 sequence is CASSLRGTLQLYNEQFF. Here the CDR3 DNA reads TGTGCCAGCAGCTTACGTGGGACCCTTCAACTCTACAATGAGCAGTTCTTC. The variable domain in full, completed from reference TRBV7-2 and TRBJ2-1, reads GAGVSQSPSNKVTEKGKDVELRCDPISGHTALYWYRQSLGQGLEFLIYFQGNSAPDKSGLPSDRFSAERTGGSVSTLTIQRTQQEDSAVYLCASSLRGTLQLYNEQFFGPGTRLTVL.

The sample holds many counts of this clonotype. The CDR3, as DNA: TGTGCCAGCAGCGTAGCGATAGGACGCGGAGAAAAACTGTTTTTT. Translation: CASSVAIGRGEKLFF. The chain is built from TRBV9 and TRBJ1-4; D gene unclear. Trimming pared 0 bases from V and 8 bases from J, leaving 14 bases between. This CDR3 comprises 15 residues. Germline-derived CDR1 and CDR2 are SGDLS and YYNGEE.

The genes are TRBV2 and TRBJ2-3; TRBD1 matches 7 bases. CDR1 and CDR2 from the germline V gene are SNHLY and FYNNEI. The V and J ends lost 7 bases and 2 bases, in that order; junction bases with no gene match: 9. CDR3 length: 15 amino acids. CDR3 sequence: CASNPQGVHTDTQYF. The CDR3 DNA reads TGTGCCAGCAACCCCCAGGGGGTCCACACAGATACGCAGTATTTT.